Sequencing of this T cell receptor beta chain was carried out in a study of blood T cells in healthy people across ages. General study findings and limits: A strong correlation was found between TCR beta diversity and the percentage of naive T cells. TCR beta diversity per million T cells fell roughly linearly with age.

Next came a second PCR, run for about 6 to 12 cycles, which used a sample-barcoded 5' primer along with a J-beta primer mix. TCRdb fed the 5' RACE reads into MiXCR, producing one record per CDR3 protein. In the table there are 950,000 to 1,200,000 distinct CDR3 sequences, around two fifths of which are singletons. As regards this clonotype: Its antigen is not known.

V was shortened by 2 bases and J by 0 bases, with 7 bases between the two germline ends. Looked up from germline, CDR1 is GTSNPN and CDR2 is SVGIG (reference sequence). The CDR3 consists of 13 residues. The V call is TRBV30, the J call TRBJ1-1, with D unclear. The sequencing sample was made of blood. The source of this sequence is a man aged 18-30 years in good health. CDR3 coding DNA: TGTGCCTGGAGTTTCAATGTGAACACTGAAGCTTTCTTT. Translation: CAWSFNVNTEAFF.